This is a list of T cell receptor beta chains from one sample in a study of blood T cell repertoires in COVID-19. Generated by immunoSEQ multiplex PCR, the TCRdb table keeps only in-frame clones and is missing some. The table lists 240,000 or so clones, almost 85% of them singletons, with 1.5% to 2% in the top ten. Sequences were obtained from peripheral blood. Every receptor here comes from a woman over 75 with acute or convalescent COVID-19. Each CDR3 is given with its conserved first and last residue. D genes are given only for firm matches. The listing skips clone size in some rows; elsewhere it reads once, few, many or a size class.

V: TRBV6-5; length: 14; size: NA; J: TRBJ1-5; D: TRBD1; CDR3: CASSKTGRNQPQHF; DNA: TGTGCCAGCAGTAAGACAGGGAGAAATCAGCCCCAGCATTTT
V: TRBV6-2/TRBV6-3; length: 15; size: NA; J: TRBJ2-1; D: TRBD2; CDR3: CASSPLAGNYNEQFF; DNA: TGTGCCAGCAGCCCACTAGCGGGGAACTACAATGAGCAGTTCTTC
V: TRBV18; length: 18; size: NA; J: TRBJ1-4; D: TRBD1; CDR3: CASSPRGLRGRGDEKLFF; DNA: TGTGCCAGCTCACCCAGGGGGCTCCGAGGCCGAGGTGATGAAAAACTGTTTTTT
V: TRBV6-5; length: 14; size: NA; J: TRBJ1-2; D: NA; CDR3: CASSPLGHTYGYTF; DNA: TGTGCCAGCAGTCCCCTCGGACATACCTATGGCTACACCTTC
V: TRBV13; length: 12; size: few; J: TRBJ2-7; D: NA; CDR3: CASSSEEDEQYF; DNA: TGTGCCAGCAGCTCAGAGGAGGACGAGCAGTACTTC
V: TRBV12-3/TRBV12-4; length: 12; size: NA; J: TRBJ1-1; D: NA; CDR3: CASSWTNTEAFF; DNA: TGTGCCAGCAGTTGGACAAACACTGAAGCTTTCTTT
V: TRBV18; length: 14; size: few; J: TRBJ1-1; D: NA; CDR3: CASSPSTVNTEAFF; DNA: TGTGCCAGCTCACCATCGACAGTGAACACTGAAGCTTTCTTT
V: TRBV5-6; length: 15; size: few; J: TRBJ1-2; D: NA; CDR3: CASSKDGGRSYGYTF; DNA: TGTGCCAGCAGTAAAGACGGGGGAAGGAGCTATGGCTACACCTTC
V: TRBV5-1; length: 14; size: NA; J: TRBJ2-5; D: NA; CDR3: CASSLDRVGETQYF; DNA: TGCGCCAGCAGCTTGGACAGGGTAGGGGAGACCCAGTACTTC
V: TRBV5-1; length: 13; size: NA; J: TRBJ2-3; D: TRBD2; CDR3: CASNGGGSDTQYF; DNA: TGCGCCAGCAACGGCGGGGGTTCAGATACGCAGTATTTT
V: TRBV2; length: 12; size: NA; J: TRBJ2-2; D: NA; CDR3: CASSVSSGELFF; DNA: TGTGCCAGCAGTGTGTCCTCCGGGGAGCTGTTTTTT
V: TRBV11-2; length: 17; size: once; J: TRBJ2-1; D: NA; CDR3: CASSPTFAGSSYNEQFF; DNA: TGTGCCAGCAGCCCCACCTTCGCGGGGAGCTCCTACAATGAGCAGTTCTTC
V: TRBV7-2; length: 15; size: NA; J: TRBJ1-1; D: TRBD1; CDR3: CASRLQGAQVSEAFF; DNA: TGTGCCAGCAGGTTACAGGGGGCGCAAGTGTCTGAAGCTTTCTTT
V: TRBV28; length: 15; size: NA; J: TRBJ2-7; D: TRBD2; CDR3: CASSSPAGGNYEQYF; DNA: TGTGCCAGCAGTTCTCCTGCGGGAGGTAACTACGAGCAGTACTTC
V: TRBV7-3; length: 14; size: NA; J: TRBJ2-1; D: NA; CDR3: CASSPGSAYNEQFF; DNA: TGTGCCAGCAGCCCCGGGAGCGCCTACAATGAGCAGTTCTTC
V: TRBV12-1; length: 12; size: NA; J: TRBJ2-7; D: NA; CDR3: CASNVRGGSRYF; DNA: TGTGCCAGCAATGTAAGGGGGGGCAGCCGGTACTTC
V: TRBV27; length: 16; size: many; J: TRBJ1-2; D: NA; CDR3: CASSKAPGFGNYGYTF; DNA: TGTGCCAGCAGTAAGGCCCCGGGGTTCGGAAACTATGGCTACACCTTC
V: TRBV28; length: 15; size: NA; J: TRBJ2-1; D: TRBD2; CDR3: CASTASGTSYNEQFF; DNA: TGTGCCAGCACCGCAAGCGGGACCTCCTACAATGAGCAGTTCTTC
V: TRBV5-4; length: 14; size: NA; J: TRBJ2-1; D: NA; CDR3: CASSPQRTYNEQFF; DNA: TGTGCCAGCAGCCCCCAGCGGACGTACAATGAGCAGTTCTTC
V: TRBV27; length: 16; size: NA; J: TRBJ2-1; D: TRBD2; CDR3: CASSLLGSGRAGEQFF; DNA: TGTGCCAGCAGTTTATTAGGTAGCGGGAGGGCGGGTGAGCAGTTCTTC
V: TRBV5-4; length: 13; size: NA; J: TRBJ2-1; D: TRBD1; CDR3: CASSRTGGNEQFF; DNA: TGTGCCAGCAGCAGGACAGGGGGCAATGAGCAGTTCTTC
V: TRBV4-1; length: 16; size: NA; J: TRBJ1-5; D: TRBD1; CDR3: CASSLNRGDSNQPQHF; DNA: TGCGCCAGCAGCCTTAACAGGGGCGATAGCAATCAGCCCCAGCATTTT
V: TRBV2; length: 15; size: NA; J: TRBJ2-4; D: NA; CDR3: CASSVQVLAKNIQYF; DNA: TGTGCCAGCAGTGTCCAGGTTCTAGCCAAAAACATTCAGTACTTC
V: TRBV7-9; length: 14; size: NA; J: TRBJ2-1; D: NA; CDR3: CASSLKAGGNEQFF; DNA: TGTGCCAGCAGCTTAAAAGCAGGAGGGAATGAGCAGTTCTTC
V: TRBV10-3; length: 11; size: NA; J: TRBJ2-1; D: NA; CDR3: CAISSSNEQFF; DNA: TGTGCCATCAGTTCCTCCAATGAGCAGTTCTTC
V: TRBV28; length: 14; size: NA; J: TRBJ2-2; D: NA; CDR3: CASSDLRATGELFF; DNA: TGTGCCAGCAGTGACCTCAGGGCCACCGGGGAGCTGTTTTTT
V: TRBV7-9; length: 14; size: NA; J: TRBJ2-5; D: NA; CDR3: CASSLASVQETQYF; DNA: TGTGCCAGCAGCTTAGCGTCTGTCCAAGAGACCCAGTACTTC
V: TRBV4-1; length: 16; size: NA; J: TRBJ2-5; D: NA; CDR3: CASSQDGRLPQETQYF; DNA: TGCGCCAGCAGCCAAGACGGTCGCCTACCCCAAGAGACCCAGTACTTC
V: TRBV10-3; length: 17; size: NA; J: TRBJ1-3; D: NA; CDR3: CAISEDRTMSSGNTIYF; DNA: TGTGCCATCAGTGAGGACAGAACTATGAGCTCTGGAAACACCATATATTTT
V: TRBV7-2; length: 14; size: NA; J: TRBJ2-7; D: TRBD1; CDR3: CASSSGTGPYEQYF; DNA: TGTGCCAGCAGCTCCGGGACAGGGCCCTACGAGCAGTACTTC
V: TRBV15; length: 14; size: once; J: TRBJ1-6; D: NA; CDR3: CATSRDRGFSPLHF; DNA: TGTGCCACCAGCAGAGATAGGGGATTTTCACCCCTCCACTTT
V: TRBV7-3; length: 18; size: NA; J: TRBJ2-5; D: TRBD1; CDR3: CASSLTQGDNPEKETQYF; DNA: TGTGCCAGCAGCTTAACGCAGGGGGATAACCCGGAGAAGGAGACCCAGTACTTC
V: TRBV14; length: 13; size: NA; J: TRBJ1-2; D: NA; CDR3: CASSGGLGSGYTF; DNA: TGTGCCAGCAGCGGAGGACTCGGGAGCGGCTACACCTTC
V: TRBV2; length: 15; size: NA; J: TRBJ2-1; D: TRBD2; CDR3: CASATRQLADNEQFF; DNA: TGTGCCAGCGCCACACGCCAACTAGCGGACAATGAGCAGTTCTTC
V: TRBV12-3/TRBV12-4; length: 12; size: NA; J: TRBJ1-2; D: NA; CDR3: CASSLWRGGYTF; DNA: TGTGCCAGCAGTTTATGGCGGGGAGGCTACACCTTC
V: TRBV6-5; length: 15; size: NA; J: TRBJ2-7; D: TRBD1; CDR3: CASSYLGQGGDEQYF; DNA: TGTGCCAGCAGTTACCTCGGACAGGGGGGAGACGAGCAGTACTTC
V: TRBV2; length: 13; size: NA; J: TRBJ2-6; D: NA; CDR3: CASTSSGANVLTF; DNA: TGTGCCAGCACCTCCTCTGGGGCCAACGTCCTGACTTTC
V: TRBV6-5; length: 14; size: NA; J: TRBJ1-6; D: TRBD1; CDR3: CASSRDRGNSPLHF; DNA: TGTGCCAGCAGCCGGGACAGGGGAAATTCACCCCTCCACTTT
V: TRBV24-1; length: 16; size: NA; J: TRBJ2-3; D: TRBD2; CDR3: CATSDWTSGSTDTQYF; DNA: TGTGCCACCAGTGACTGGACTAGCGGGAGCACAGATACGCAGTATTTT
V: TRBV18; length: 13; size: NA; J: TRBJ1-4; D: NA; CDR3: CASSRTETEKLFF; DNA: TGTGCCAGCTCCCGGACAGAAACTGAAAAACTGTTTTTT
V: TRBV11-1; length: 15; size: once; J: TRBJ2-7; D: TRBD2; CDR3: CASSPRLAGVREQYF; DNA: TGTGCCAGCAGCCCACGCCTAGCGGGAGTTCGCGAGCAGTACTTC
V: TRBV6-5; length: 12; size: NA; J: TRBJ2-1; D: NA; CDR3: CASKDSYNEQFF; DNA: TGTGCCAGCAAGGACTCGTACAATGAGCAGTTCTTC
V: TRBV5-1; length: 14; size: NA; J: TRBJ2-3; D: TRBD2; CDR3: CASSSSGGTDTQYF; DNA: TGCGCCAGCAGCTCTAGCGGGGGCACAGATACGCAGTATTTT
V: TRBV28; length: 13; size: NA; J: TRBJ1-5; D: NA; CDR3: CASSPPGEQPQHF; DNA: TGTGCCAGCAGCCCCCCGGGGGAACAGCCCCAGCATTTT
V: TRBV7-3; length: 15; size: NA; J: TRBJ2-5; D: TRBD1; CDR3: CASSLGTGEGWTQYF; DNA: TGTGCCAGCAGCTTAGGGACAGGGGAGGGATGGACCCAGTACTTC
V: TRBV9; length: 14; size: NA; J: TRBJ1-2; D: TRBD1; CDR3: CASSAGQGLYGYTF; DNA: TGTGCCAGCAGCGCGGGACAGGGCCTGTATGGCTACACCTTC
V: TRBV9; length: 15; size: NA; J: TRBJ2-7; D: TRBD2; CDR3: CASSVADGGGYEQYF; DNA: TGTGCCAGCAGCGTAGCGGACGGGGGGGGCTACGAGCAGTACTTC
V: TRBV6-5; length: 13; size: few; J: TRBJ2-7; D: NA; CDR3: CASSPPGSYEQYF; DNA: TGTGCCAGCAGTCCTCCCGGGAGCTACGAGCAGTACTTC
V: TRBV2; length: 18; size: NA; J: TRBJ2-2; D: NA; CDR3: CARREVVNQGPNTGELFF; DNA: TGTGCCAGGCGGGAAGTCGTCAACCAAGGACCGAACACCGGGGAGCTGTTTTTT
V: TRBV12-2; length: 15; size: NA; J: TRBJ2-7; D: NA; CDR3: CASRARTFGPYEQYF; DNA: TGTGCAAGTCGCGCCCGGACTTTCGGGCCCTACGAGCAGTACTTC
V: TRBV19; length: 19; size: NA; J: TRBJ2-6; D: TRBD1; CDR3: CACSILSGTGPSGANVLTF; DNA: TGTGCCTGTAGTATCCTCTCGGGGACAGGCCCCTCTGGGGCCAACGTCCTGACTTTC
V: TRBV28; length: 14; size: NA; J: TRBJ2-3; D: TRBD2; CDR3: CASRLGLAVDTQYF; DNA: TGTGCCAGCAGACTAGGACTAGCGGTAGATACGCAGTATTTT
V: TRBV7-2; length: 14; size: NA; J: TRBJ2-7; D: TRBD1; CDR3: CASSLVGRGLEQYF; DNA: TGTGCCAGCAGCTTAGTTGGCAGGGGGCTCGAGCAGTACTTC
V: TRBV2; length: 17; size: NA; J: TRBJ2-2; D: TRBD2; CDR3: CASRPGLAGGGTGELFF; DNA: TGTGCCAGCAGACCCGGACTAGCGGGAGGTGGGACCGGGGAGCTGTTTTTT